This passage covers 5 T cell receptor beta chains from one sample sequenced in a study of radiation and T cells in renal cell carcinoma. Treatment given: treatment-naive control, cytoreductive nephrectomy. Clones were sequenced by immunoSEQ multiplex PCR, and TCRdb holds only the in-frame ones, with some missing. The sample has 14,000 to 15,000 clones; less than 65% are singletons. The sample here was tumor tissue, taken from a patient whose treatment was nephrectomy without radiotherapy. Receptor source: a man aged 60 to 75 with renal cell carcinoma.

The rearrangement uses TRBV2 and TRBJ2-7, with D possibly being TRBD2 (5 bases). Germline CDR1 reads SNHLY; CDR2 reads FYNNEI. The CDR3 runs to 14 residues. The V and J ends lost 7 bases and 4 bases respectively, with 17 bases between them. CDR3 loop: CASKRTDLLYEQYF. The CDR3 bases are TGTGCCAGCAAGAGAACGGACTTGCTTTACGAGCAGTACTTC.

This clone has just a few counts. The V gene is TRBV6-1, the J gene TRBJ2-1, with 9 positions matching TRBD2. CDR1 is MNHNS, CDR2 SASEGT, per germline. Unmatched junction bases numbered 7, after V lost 0 bases and J lost 4 bases. This CDR3 contains 17 residues. CDR3 DNA: TGTGCCAGCAGTGAAGCGCCCGCTAGCGGGACTTACAATGAGCAGTTCTTC. This translates into CASSEAPASGTYNEQFF.

The chain couples TRBV6-4 to TRBJ1-2; 7 bases map to TRBD1. There are 16 residues in the CDR3. Germline-derived CDR1 and CDR2 are MRHNA and SNTAGT. V was pared by 5 bases and J by 4 bases, with 13 bases of the junction left unmatched. CDR3 nucleotide sequence: TGTGCCAGCAGTCCGCGTTCAGGGGGTTTGGGCTATGGCTACACCTTC. Translated: CASSPRSGGLGYGYTF.

In this sample, this clone turned up a few times. The chain is built from TRBV19 and TRBJ1-5; D is ambiguous. V lost 1 base, J lost 7 bases, and 5 bases lay in between. Per the germline V gene, CDR1 is LNHDA and CDR2 is SQIVND (reference sequence). CDR3 length: 12 amino acids. The CDR3 DNA follows: TGTGCCAGTAGTATAGGCCTACAGCCCCAGCATTTT. This translates into CASSIGLQPQHF.

By share of the sample, this clone is medium-sized. V gene TRBV9 combines with J gene TRBJ1-5; 9 positions match TRBD1. The CDR3 length is 13 residues. With V trimmed by 3 bases and J by 9 bases, 4 bases remained unmatched. The germline V gene has CDR1 SGDLS and CDR2 YYNGEE. This CDR3 reads CASSEGQGWPQHF. The CDR3 DNA is TGTGCCAGCAGCGAAGGACAGGGGTGGCCCCAGCATTTT.